These 25 T cell receptor beta chains came from one sample sequenced in a study of Graves' ophthalmopathy and Graves' hyperthyroidism. Amplified TCR beta CDR3 regions were obtained using RNA transcripts as template. RT-PCR in the first round used HTBI primers; a second-round multiplex PCR followed. MiXCR was run by TCRdb on the multiplex PCR reads, yielding one entry per CDR3 protein. The repertoire consists of hundreds of thousands of distinct CDR3 sequences, with about 20% occurring once and the leading ten covering 7.1%. Sequenced sample: peripheral blood. The receptors were sampled from a woman aged 18-29 years with stable Graves' hyperthyroidism. Some clones in this sample may be carry-over from other donors' samples.

This clonotype occurred many times. V and J are TRBV27 and TRBJ2-2; D may be TRBD2 (6 bases). This CDR3 contains 14 residues. The V gene's germline CDR1 is MNHEY and CDR2 SMNVEV (reference sequence). V shed 2 bases and J shed 7 bases, with 11 bases lying between them. CDR3 in DNA: TGTGCCAGCAGTTTAGGGGGGAAGGTCGGGGAGCTGTTTTTT. It is translated as CASSLGGKVGELFF.

This rearrangement joins TRBV5-5 to TRBJ2-2, with D possibly TRBD2 on 5 matching bases. V was cut by 10 bases and J by 11 bases, with 15 bases left in between. CDR1 and CDR2 from the germline V gene are SGHKS and YYEKEE (reference sequence). The CDR3 totals 11 residues. CDR3 amino acids: CAPPSLAELFF. DNA of the CDR3: TGTGCCCCCCCGAGTCTAGCAGAGCTGTTTTTT.

This clonotype has at least ten counts. The rearrangement uses TRBV19 and TRBJ1-2; D is undetermined. The CDR3 is 13 residues long. Germline CDR1 is LNHDA and CDR2 is SQIVND (reference sequence). Between the trimmed V and J ends, which lost 0 bases and 8 bases, there was a span of 10 bases. The CDR3 sequence is CASSIDETYGYTF. CDR3 DNA sequence: TGTGCCAGTAGTATAGATGAGACCTACGGCTACACCTTC.

This clonotype was found many times. The chain carries TRBV12-3 or TRBV12-4 and TRBJ2-5; 16 bases agree with TRBD2. The CDR3 is 19 amino acids. V trimming: 5 bases; J trimming: 5 bases; junction bases outside the gene matches: 14. The CDR3 DNA reads as TGTGCCAGCAGTCAAGGGACTAGCGGGAGGGTTGCCTTTGCGGAGACCCAGTACTTC. This gives the protein CASSQGTSGRVAFAETQYF.

Ten or more counts support this clonotype. The rearrangement uses TRBV13 and TRBJ2-2; D remains unclear. V gave up 0 bases and J gave up 0 bases, with 8 bases separating them. Germline-derived CDR1 and CDR2 are PRHDT and FYEKMQ (reference sequence). This CDR3 contains 16 residues. The CDR3 here is CASSLGPPPNTGELFF. The CDR3 nucleotides read TGTGCCAGCAGCTTAGGCCCGCCACCGAACACCGGGGAGCTGTTTTTT. The entire variable domain, with the rest obtained from reference TRBV13 and TRBJ2-2, is as follows: AAGVIQSPRHLIKEKRETATLKCYPIPRHDTVYWYQQGPGQDPQFLISFYEKMQSDKGSIPDRFSAQQFSDYHSELNMSSLELGDSALYFCASSLGPPPNTGELFFGEGSRLTVL.

This clonotype was detected ten times or more. The chain links TRBV6-2 or TRBV6-3 to TRBJ2-7; D call uncertain. Trimming removed 4 bases from V and 1 base from J, with 17 bases in between. The CDR3 loop spans 16 amino acids. The germline CDR1 and CDR2 sequences are MNHEY and SVGEGT. The CDR3 spells CASSWVPGGVSYEQYF. The CDR3 nucleotides read TGTGCCAGCAGTTGGGTGCCAGGCGGAGTGTCCTACGAGCAGTACTTC.

This clonotype occurred a few times. The junction does not match germline at one end; this may be a read error. The rearrangement joins TRBV28 to TRBJ2-5; D call uncertain. The CDR3 spans 11 residues. Germline CDR1 is MDHEN and CDR2 is SYDVKM. In DNA, the CDR3 is TGTGCCAGCCACAACGAAGATACCCAGTACTTC. It specifies CASHNEDTQYF.

This clonotype has a count of ten or more. This rearrangement joins TRBV12-3 or TRBV12-4 to TRBJ2-7; D is uncertain. This CDR3 region has 13 residues. Trimming shortened V by 5 bases and J by 1 base, and 9 bases separated the two germline ends. This chain's CDR3 is CASSPILSYEQYF. CDR3 nucleotides: TGTGCCAGCAGTCCAATCTTGTCCTACGAGCAGTACTTC.

The chain links TRBV13 to TRBJ2-2; D might be TRBD1 (6 bases). Per the germline V gene, CDR1 is PRHDT and CDR2 is FYEKMQ (reference sequence). CDR3 length: 15 residues. Trimming stripped 5 bases from V and 4 bases from J, with 14 bases between. The CDR3 spells CASSDNTGSTGELFF. The DNA for the CDR3 is TGTGCCAGCAGCGATAACACAGGGTCCACCGGGGAGCTGTTTTTT.

The sample holds many counts of this clonotype. The chain is built from TRBV6-1 and TRBJ2-2; D is undetermined. V was cut by 7 bases and J by 4 bases, with 13 bases left in between. Germline CDR1 MNHNS, CDR2 SASEGT. CDR3 length equals 14 residues. CDR3 in amino acids: CASIHPVATGELFF. CDR3 in DNA: TGTGCCAGCATCCACCCCGTGGCCACCGGGGAGCTGTTTTTT.

In DNA, the CDR3 is TGTGCCAGCAGCGTAGGAGGCCCCGAGACCCAGTACTTC. Amino acid sequence: CASSVGGPETQYF. J is TRBJ2-5 and V is TRBV9; D is uncertain. CDR1 is SGDLS and CDR2 is YYNGEE in the germline V gene. Trimming took 0 bases from V and 5 from J, leaving 8 bases between them. This CDR3 has 13 residues.

This clonotype was picked up many times. CDR3 DNA sequence: TGTGCCAGCAGTGAACTGGGTTACAATCAGCCCCAGCATTTT. Protein: CASSELGYNQPQHF. V and J are TRBV2 and TRBJ1-5; the D is unclear. V lost 2 bases to trimming and J lost 3 bases, with 8 bases between them. CDR1 is SNHLY and CDR2 is FYNNEI in the germline V gene. The CDR3 covers 14 residues.

This clonotype occurred many times. J is TRBJ1-1 and V is TRBV9, with D tentatively TRBD1 (6 bases). Trimming shortened V by 4 bases and J by 1 base, and 11 bases separated the two germline ends. Per the germline V gene, CDR1 is SGDLS and CDR2 is YYNGEE. The CDR3 sequence is 14 residues long. CDR3 sequence: CASSRRDKNTEAFF. DNA of the CDR3: TGTGCCAGCAGCAGGCGGGACAAGAACACTGAAGCTTTCTTT.

At least ten counts were recorded for this clonotype. This rearrangement joins TRBV6-1 to TRBJ1-2, with D hard to call. Germline V gene sequence: CDR1 MNHNS, CDR2 SASEGT. This CDR3 contains 13 residues. Between the trimmed V and J ends, which lost 6 bases and 5 bases, there was a span of 13 bases. The CDR3: CASSPGLPYGYTF. CDR3 in DNA: TGTGCCAGCAGCCCAGGACTGCCGTATGGCTACACCTTC.

In this sample, this clonotype turned up many times. J is TRBJ2-2 and V is TRBV12-3 or TRBV12-4; D remains unclear. The CDR3 is made up of 14 amino acids. With 4 bases removed from V and 7 bases from J, the gap between germline ends came to 13 bases. This chain's CDR3 is CASSSLINGGELFF. The CDR3 region has the DNA TGTGCCAGCAGTTCGTTGATTAATGGCGGGGAGCTGTTTTTT.

The chain combines TRBV4-3 with TRBJ1-6; D remains unclear. The CDR3 is 15 amino acids. V lost 4 bases to trimming and J lost 10 bases, with 17 bases between them. Germline V lookup: CDR1 LGHNA, CDR2 YSLEER. The CDR3 sequence is CASSRSFLAGSPLHF. DNA of the CDR3: TGCGCCAGCAGCCGTTCGTTTTTAGCGGGATCACCCCTCCACTTT.

As for this clonotype: A much larger clonotype is one base distant, so this may be a read error. Because the CDR3 is missing its conserved closing phenylalanine or tryptophan, this is likely a read error. V and J are TRBV28 and TRBJ1-3; a possible D gene is TRBD1 (5 bases). CDR1 is MDHEN and CDR2 is SYDVKM in the germline V gene. V lost 6 bases to trimming and J lost 4 bases, with 13 bases between them. The CDR3 spans 14 residues. The CDR3 loop is CASRRGGSGNTIYV. The CDR3, as DNA: TGTGCCAGCAGGCGGGGGGGATCCGGAAACACCATATATGTT.

This clonotype has ten or more counts. The rearrangement uses TRBV6-5 and TRBJ1-6; 8 bases line up with TRBD1. This CDR3 spans 15 amino acids. Trimming removed 4 bases from V and 11 bases from J; junction bases left unmatched: 10. Germline assignment: CDR1 MNHEY and CDR2 SVGAGI. CDR3 DNA sequence: TGTGCCAGCAGTTCCCCCGACAGGGGAGCGACACCCCTCCACTTT. It translates to CASSSPDRGATPLHF.

This clonotype was recorded at least ten times. This chain links TRBV29-1 with TRBJ2-2; D is ambiguous. V lost 7 bases to trimming and J lost 0 bases, with 9 bases between them. The CDR3 is 13 residues long. CDR1 is SQVTM and CDR2 is ANQGSEA in the germline V gene. This chain's CDR3 is CSASYTNTGELFF. CDR3 in DNA: TGCAGCGCGTCGTACACGAACACCGGGGAGCTGTTTTTT.

This clonotype was recorded many times. This chain connects TRBV10-3 to TRBJ1-2; perhaps TRBD1 as D (6 bases). Per the germline V gene, CDR1 is ENHRY and CDR2 is SYGVKD. Deletions cut 7 bases from V and 7 bases from J, with 19 bases between. This CDR3 spans 14 amino acids. CDR3 sequence reads: CAITPGGAVGGYTF. Written as DNA, the CDR3 is TGTGCCATCACGCCCGGGGGGGCTGTCGGTGGCTACACCTTC.

This clonotype has more than one count but fewer than ten. The chain employs TRBV5-1 and TRBJ1-2, with D possibly matching TRBD1 (5 bases). Deletions cut 4 bases from V and 2 bases from J, with 21 bases between. Looked up from germline, CDR1 is SGHRS and CDR2 is YFSETQ. The CDR3 has 17 amino acids. Here the CDR3 DNA reads TGCGCCAGCAGCCATATGATGCTCACCGACAGCAACTATGGCTACACCTTC. Protein: CASSHMMLTDSNYGYTF. The whole variable domain, remainder taken from reference TRBV5-1 and TRBJ1-2, is KAGVTQTPRYLIKTRGQQVTLSCSPISGHRSVSWYQQTPGQGLQFLFEYFSETQRNKGNFPGRFSGRQFSNSRSEMNVSTLELGDSALYLCASSHMMLTDSNYGYTFGSGTRLTVV.

This clonotype has a count of ten or more. The CDR3 reads CASSLGALTKETQYF. The CDR3 DNA follows: TGTGCCAGCAGTTTAGGAGCGCTGACTAAAGAGACCCAGTACTTC. The V gene is TRBV12-3 or TRBV12-4, the J gene TRBJ2-5; possibly TRBD2 for D (5 bases). Trimming took off 1 base at V and 3 bases at J, with 12 bases between the two ends. The CDR3 consists of 15 residues.

This sequence joins TRBV7-2 and TRBJ1-6; 7 bases are shared with TRBD1. Germline CDR1 is SGHTA and CDR2 is FQGNSA. This CDR3 is built from 15 residues. V lost 4 bases and J lost 8; bases outside the gene matches: 8. CDR3 in DNA: TGTGCCAGCAGCTCGACAGGGTTGCGAGATTCACCCCTCCACTTT. Translating gives CASSSTGLRDSPLHF.

V is TRBV12-3 or TRBV12-4 and J is TRBJ1-1, with TRBD1 matching over 7 bases. The CDR3 extends over 14 amino acids. The trim removed 5 bases at V and 4 bases at J, leaving 7 bases unmatched. CDR3 DNA: TGTGCCAGCAGTATCACGCAGGGGGGCACTGAAGCTTTCTTT. It is translated as CASSITQGGTEAFF.

There are many counts of this clonotype. This CDR3 is CSVELGRDYEQYF. The CDR3 DNA is TGCAGCGTTGAGTTGGGCAGAGACTACGAGCAGTACTTC. The chain links TRBV29-1 to TRBJ2-7; no clear D. The germline V gene encodes CDR1 SQVTM and CDR2 ANQGSEA. V was clipped by 3 bases and J by 3 bases, with 12 bases between them. The CDR3 totals 13 residues.